This T cell receptor (beta chain) is from a study of shared clonotypes between healthy human individuals. Samples underwent the assay at deep level. Clones were sequenced by immunoSEQ multiplex PCR, and TCRdb holds only the in-frame ones, with some missing. The sample includes about 1 million clones, 60% to 80% seen only once; the top ten take over 1.3%. The CDR3 has 13 amino acids. Germline assignment: CDR1 WSHSY and CDR2 SAAADI. Trimming took off 2 bases at V and 7 bases at J, with 11 bases between the two ends. The sequence derives from a man aged 18 to 29 in good health. Sequencing was carried out using memory CD4+ T cells sorted from blood. Stated subset: CD45RA-negative fraction. The V and J genes are TRBV10-2 and TRBJ1-2, with a weak D call TRBD1 (5 bases). The CDR3 here is CASSEVRGSGYTF. Written as DNA, the CDR3 is TGCGCCAGCAGTGAGGTCCGGGGGAGTGGCTACACCTTC.